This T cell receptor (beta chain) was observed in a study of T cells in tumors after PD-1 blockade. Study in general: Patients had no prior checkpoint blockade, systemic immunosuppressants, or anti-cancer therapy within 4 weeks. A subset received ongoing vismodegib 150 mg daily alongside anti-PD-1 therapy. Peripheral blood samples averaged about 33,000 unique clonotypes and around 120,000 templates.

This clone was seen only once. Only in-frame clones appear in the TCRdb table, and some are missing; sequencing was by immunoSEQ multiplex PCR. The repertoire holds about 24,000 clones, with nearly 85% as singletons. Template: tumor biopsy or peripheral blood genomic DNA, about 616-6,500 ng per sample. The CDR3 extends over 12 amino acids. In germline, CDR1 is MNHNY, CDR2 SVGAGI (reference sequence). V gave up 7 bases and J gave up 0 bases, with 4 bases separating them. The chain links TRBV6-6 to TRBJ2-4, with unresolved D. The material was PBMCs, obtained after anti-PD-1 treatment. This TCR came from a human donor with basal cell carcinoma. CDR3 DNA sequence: TGTGCCAGCAACGGAGCCAAAAACATTCAGTACTTC. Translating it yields CASNGAKNIQYF.